This T cell receptor beta chain came from a study of cytomegalovirus exposure and HLA in healthy donors. Per germline, CDR1 SGHRS and CDR2 YFSETQ. CDR3 length equals 16 residues. Trimming took off 2 bases at V and 1 base at J, with 14 bases between the two ends. On this clone itself: What it binds is unknown.

This table comes from immunoSEQ multiplex PCR, and its TCRdb copy is limited to in-frame clones, with some not included. The data show approximately 120,000 clones, roughly nine tenths seen once. Study-wide points: Most TCR sequences showed up rarely, but some public TCRs showed up in many donors. It was found in a later analysis that first-cohort TCR clusters tended to co-occur in the 100 to 150 validation repertoires. Investigators reported 150 to 200 TCR beta chains as tied to cytomegalovirus. Among the CMV-associated chains, three were confirmed in vitro as specific for CMV antigens.

The sample taken for sequencing was PBMCs. This TCR was sampled from a woman between 18 and 29 years old in good health and CMV-seronegative. The chain couples TRBV5-1 to TRBJ2-3; no reliable D call. The CDR3 DNA is TGCGCCAGCAGCTTCAGTCTGCGGAGCGGCACAGATACGCAGTATTTT. Its protein is CASSFSLRSGTDTQYF. The full variable domain, its missing parts supplied by reference TRBV5-1 and TRBJ2-3, is KAGVTQTPRYLIKTRGQQVTLSCSPISGHRSVSWYQQTPGQGLQFLFEYFSETQRNKGNFPGRFSGRQFSNSRSEMNVSTLELGDSALYLCASSFSLRSGTDTQYFGPGTRLTVL.